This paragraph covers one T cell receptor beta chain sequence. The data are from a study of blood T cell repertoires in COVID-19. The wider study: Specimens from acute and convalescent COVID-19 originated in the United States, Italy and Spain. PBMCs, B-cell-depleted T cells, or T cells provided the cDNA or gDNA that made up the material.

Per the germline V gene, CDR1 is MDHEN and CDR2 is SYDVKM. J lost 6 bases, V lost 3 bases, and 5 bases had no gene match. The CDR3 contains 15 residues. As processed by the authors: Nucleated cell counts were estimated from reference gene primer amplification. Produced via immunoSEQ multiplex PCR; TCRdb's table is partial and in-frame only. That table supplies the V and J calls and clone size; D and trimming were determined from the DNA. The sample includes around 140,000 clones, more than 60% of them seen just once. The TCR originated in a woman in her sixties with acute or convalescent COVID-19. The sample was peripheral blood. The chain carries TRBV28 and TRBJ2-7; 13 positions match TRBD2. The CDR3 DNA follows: TGTGCCAGCAGTTTTTCGGGACTAGCGGGACTCGAGCAGTACTTC. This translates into CASSFSGLAGLEQYF.